This T cell receptor (beta chain) originates from a study of shared clonotypes between healthy human individuals. Study context: Per donor, three plates held CD4 naive cells, three held CD4 memory, two held CD8 naive and one held CD8 memory.

Study-wide points: Among non-shared clonotypes, generation probabilities were lower than among those shared by all four donors. Shared clonotypes: about 5% naive CD4, 3% to 3.5% naive CD8, roughly 2.2% memory CD4, 0.4% memory CD8.

For this clone: Its antigen remains unknown.

Germline V lookup: CDR1 SGHTA, CDR2 FQGNSA. V lost 6 bases to trimming and J lost 4 bases, with 12 bases between them. CDR3 length: 13 amino acids. The material for each subset, its genomic DNA, was split evenly across several immunoSEQ plates. Profiling relied on immunoSEQ multiplex PCR, and the TCRdb table lists in-frame clones only, not all of them. The sample lists about 2.3 million clones, roughly 92% occurring once. Sequenced: naive CD4+ T cells from PBMCs. As to subset: CD45RA+ positively selected. The chain joins TRBV7-2 to TRBJ1-2; the D is unclear. This clonotype was sampled from a man aged 18-30 years in good health. Some clones in this sample may be carry-over from other donors' samples. CDR3 nucleotides: TGTGCCAGCAGACAATGGGGAGGCTATGGCTACACCTTC. It specifies CASRQWGGYGYTF.